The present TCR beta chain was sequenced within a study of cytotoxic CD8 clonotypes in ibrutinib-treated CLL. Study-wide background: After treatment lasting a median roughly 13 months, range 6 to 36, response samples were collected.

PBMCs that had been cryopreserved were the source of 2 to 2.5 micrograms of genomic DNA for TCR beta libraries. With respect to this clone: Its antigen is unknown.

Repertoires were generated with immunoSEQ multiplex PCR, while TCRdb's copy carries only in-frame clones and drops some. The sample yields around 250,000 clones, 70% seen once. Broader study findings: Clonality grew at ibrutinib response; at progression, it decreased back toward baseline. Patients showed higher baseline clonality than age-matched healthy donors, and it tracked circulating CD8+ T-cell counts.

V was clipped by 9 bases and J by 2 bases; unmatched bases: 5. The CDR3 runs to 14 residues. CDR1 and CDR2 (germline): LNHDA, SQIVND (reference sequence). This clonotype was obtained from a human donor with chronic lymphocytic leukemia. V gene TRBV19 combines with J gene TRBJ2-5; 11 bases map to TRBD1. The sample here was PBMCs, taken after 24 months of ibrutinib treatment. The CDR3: CASMDRGRQETQYF. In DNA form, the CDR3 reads TGTGCCAGCATGGACAGGGGGCGGCAAGAGACCCAGTACTTC.